This T cell receptor (beta chain) derives from a study of cytomegalovirus exposure and HLA in healthy donors. The PCR employed 60 Vbeta primers together with 13 Jbeta primers. The repertoire was sequenced with immunoSEQ multiplex PCR; TCRdb's copy has only in-frame clones and lacks some. The sample shows roughly 150,000 clones, around 84% of them seen only once. Points from the study as a whole: Later findings reportedly placed an Asian-associated ancestry cluster below the approximately 700-donor mean for N-insertions. CMV serostatus was the sole immune exposure information available. As was reported, the HLA-A and HLA-B alleles of most subjects were accurately predicted from TCR beta sequences. In an earlier analysis, about 87% or about 30%: the productive usage of most TCR beta V segments.

The CDR3 sequence is 16 residues long. Germline V gives CDR1 SEHNR, CDR2 FQNEAQ (reference sequence). Trimming stripped 5 bases from V and 6 bases from J, with 17 bases between. In regard to this clone: Its specificity is not known.

V is TRBV7-9 and J is TRBJ1-6; D remains ambiguous. What was sequenced was PBMCs. This clonotype was sampled from a man aged 25 to 40 in good health and CMV-seropositive. In DNA, the CDR3 is TGTGCCAGCAGCCCAGGCTCGGTGTTTGGTAATTCACCCCTCCACTTT. It encodes CASSPGSVFGNSPLHF.